This T cell receptor (beta chain) stems from a study of blood T cell repertoires in COVID-19. The CDR3 extends over 14 amino acids. V trimming: 4 bases; J trimming: 2 bases; junction bases outside the gene matches: 4. CDR1 and CDR2 from the germline V gene are GTSNPN and SVGIG (reference sequence). Here immunoSEQ multiplex PCR was the method, and the copy in TCRdb shows in-frame clones only, minus some. Here the sample spans over 50,000 clones, approximately 86% being singletons. The specimen sequenced was peripheral blood. The chain carries TRBV30 and TRBJ2-7, with 11 bases matching TRBD2. The clonotype comes from a human donor in a cohort sampled during active COVID-19. The CDR3 coding sequence is TGTGCCTGGAAGACTAGCGGGAAAACCTACGAGCAGTACTTC. This translates into CAWKTSGKTYEQYF.